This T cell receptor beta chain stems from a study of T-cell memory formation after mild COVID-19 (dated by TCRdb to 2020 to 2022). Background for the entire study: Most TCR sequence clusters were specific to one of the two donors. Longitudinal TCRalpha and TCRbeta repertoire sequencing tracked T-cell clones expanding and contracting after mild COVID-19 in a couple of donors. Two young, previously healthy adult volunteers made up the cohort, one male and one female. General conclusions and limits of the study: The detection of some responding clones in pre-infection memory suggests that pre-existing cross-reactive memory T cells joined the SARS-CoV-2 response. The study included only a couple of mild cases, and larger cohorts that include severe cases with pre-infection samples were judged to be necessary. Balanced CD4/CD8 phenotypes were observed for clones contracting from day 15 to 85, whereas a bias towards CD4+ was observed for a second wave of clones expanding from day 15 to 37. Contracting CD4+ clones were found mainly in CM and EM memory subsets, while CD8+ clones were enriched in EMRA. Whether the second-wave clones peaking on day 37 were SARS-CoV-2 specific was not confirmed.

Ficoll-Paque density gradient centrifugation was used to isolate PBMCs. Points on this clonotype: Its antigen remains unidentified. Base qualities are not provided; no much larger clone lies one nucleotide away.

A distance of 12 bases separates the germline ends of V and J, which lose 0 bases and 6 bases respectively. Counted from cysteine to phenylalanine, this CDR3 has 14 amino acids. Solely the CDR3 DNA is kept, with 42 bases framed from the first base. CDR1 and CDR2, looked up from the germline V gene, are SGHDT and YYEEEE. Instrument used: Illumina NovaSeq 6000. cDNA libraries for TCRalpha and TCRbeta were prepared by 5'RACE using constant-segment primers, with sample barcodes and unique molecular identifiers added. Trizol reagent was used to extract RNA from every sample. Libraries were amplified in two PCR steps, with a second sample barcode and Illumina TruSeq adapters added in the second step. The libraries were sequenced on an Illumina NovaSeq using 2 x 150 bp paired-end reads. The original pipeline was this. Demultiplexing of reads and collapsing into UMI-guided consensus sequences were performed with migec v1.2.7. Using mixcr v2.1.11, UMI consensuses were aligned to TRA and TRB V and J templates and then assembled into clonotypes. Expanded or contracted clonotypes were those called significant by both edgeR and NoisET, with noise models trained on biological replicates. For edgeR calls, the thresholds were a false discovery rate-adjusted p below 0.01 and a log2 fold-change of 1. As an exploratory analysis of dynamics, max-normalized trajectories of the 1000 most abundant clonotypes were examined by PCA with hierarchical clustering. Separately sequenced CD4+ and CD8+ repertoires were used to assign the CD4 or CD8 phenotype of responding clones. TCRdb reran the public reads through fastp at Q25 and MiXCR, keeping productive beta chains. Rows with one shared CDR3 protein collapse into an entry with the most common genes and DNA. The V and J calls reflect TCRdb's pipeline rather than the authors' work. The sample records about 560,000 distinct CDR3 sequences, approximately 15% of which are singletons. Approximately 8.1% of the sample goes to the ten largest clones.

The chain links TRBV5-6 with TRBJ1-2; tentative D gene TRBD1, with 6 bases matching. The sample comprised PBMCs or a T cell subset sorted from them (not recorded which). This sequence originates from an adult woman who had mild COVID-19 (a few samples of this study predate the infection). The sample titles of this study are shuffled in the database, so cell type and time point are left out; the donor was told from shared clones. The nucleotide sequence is TGTGCCAGCAGCTTGGCCACAGGGAGGGATGGCTACACCTTC. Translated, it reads CASSLATGRDGYTF.